Listed below are T cell receptor beta chains from one sample, sequenced in a study of blood T cell repertoires in COVID-19. Only in-frame clones appear in the TCRdb table, and some are missing; sequencing was by immunoSEQ multiplex PCR. The sample contains a few hundred thousand clones, approximately 84% of which appear only once. The sample taken for sequencing was PBMCs or T cells enriched from blood (not recorded which). The receptors were gathered from a man aged 35-49 years who had recovered from COVID-19. CDR3s include the opening cysteine and the closing phenylalanine or tryptophan. The order of the fields is clone size, V gene, J gene, D gene, CDR3 DNA, CDR3 protein. The D gene is left open where the match is weak. Where a row states a size, it is once, few, many or the class of an expanded clone; other rows omit it.

>NA|TRBV4-2|TRBJ2-3|TRBD2
TGTGCCAGCAGCCAGCGGGCGGGAGCGGGGGCGGCAGATACGCAGTATTTT
CASSQRAGAGAADTQYF
>few|TRBV7-3|TRBJ1-2|TRBD1
TGTGCCAGCAGCTTAATGCCGGGACAGGGCTATGGCTACACCTTC
CASSLMPGQGYGYTF
>NA|TRBV5-6|TRBJ1-1|NA
TGTGCCAGCAGCGCTGGGGGGGGCGGCACTGAAGCTTTCTTT
CASSAGGGGTEAFF
>NA|TRBV11-1|TRBJ2-3|NA
TGTGCCAGCAGCTTAGACTCCCCGGAGACAGATACGCAGTATTTT
CASSLDSPETDTQYF
>NA|TRBV3-1/TRBV3-2|TRBJ1-2|TRBD1
TGTGCCAGCAGCTTTCCGGGACAGGGGTACTATGGCTACACCTTC
CASSFPGQGYYGYTF
>NA|TRBV5-1|TRBJ2-1|TRBD2
TGCGCCAGCAGCTTGGCCTCAGGCGGGGGCAATGAGCAGTTCTTC
CASSLASGGGNEQFF
>NA|TRBV5-1|TRBJ2-2|NA
TGCGCCAGCAGCTTGGTCCCCGGGGAGAGCACCGGGGAGCTGTTTTTT
CASSLVPGESTGELFF
>NA|TRBV7-3|TRBJ2-1|NA
TGTGCCAGCAGCTTAGGGAGAGACAATGAGCAGTTCTTC
CASSLGRDNEQFF
>NA|TRBV5-1|TRBJ2-2|NA
TGCGCCAGCAGCTTGGGTGTGACTTTTAACACCGGGGAGCTGTTTTTT
CASSLGVTFNTGELFF
>once|TRBV5-6|TRBJ1-2|NA
TGTGCCAGCAGCTTGGAGGCGTCGGGGGGCTGGGGCTACACCTTC
CASSLEASGGWGYTF
>NA|TRBV7-2|TRBJ1-1|NA
TGTGCCAGCAGCAGACGACAGATTAACACTGAAGCTTTCTTT
CASSRRQINTEAFF
>once|TRBV28|TRBJ2-1|TRBD1
TGTGCCAGCAGTTTCGCTCCGTTTCGGACAGGTATTCCCAATGAGCAGTTCTTC
CASSFAPFRTGIPNEQFF
>NA|TRBV5-1|TRBJ2-1|NA
TGCGCCAGCAGCTCCCAGGGCGCCCACTACAATGAGCAGTTCTTC
CASSSQGAHYNEQFF
>once|TRBV1|TRBJ1-1|NA
TGCACCAGCAGCCAAGATCGGCGGGAGGCGGGGGTGAACACTGAAGCTTTCTTT
CTSSQDRREAGVNTEAFF
>NA|TRBV3-1/TRBV3-2|TRBJ2-5|NA
TGTGCCAGCAGCCAAGATCTTGGACTCGGGGGGCAGACCCAGTACTTC
CASSQDLGLGGQTQYF
>NA|TRBV15|TRBJ1-2|NA
TGTGCCACCAGCCCGAGTCGGGGTTCAAGAGGCTACACCTTC
CATSPSRGSRGYTF
>NA|TRBV11-2|TRBJ2-1|TRBD1
TGTGCCAGCAGTAAGGGACAGGGGGGGTACAATGAGCAGTTCTTC
CASSKGQGGYNEQFF
>NA|TRBV4-1|TRBJ2-1|TRBD2
TGCGCCAGCAGCCAAGATGGGAGGGGTCCTGAGCAGTTCTTC
CASSQDGRGPEQFF
>NA|TRBV18|TRBJ2-7|NA
TGTGCCAGCTCACCCGGGAGAATCAACGAGCAGTACTTC
CASSPGRINEQYF
>NA|TRBV7-8|TRBJ2-2|NA
TGTGCCAGCAGAAAAACAGGGGACTCCGACACCGGGGAGCTGTTTTTT
CASRKTGDSDTGELFF
>NA|TRBV4-1|TRBJ1-5|NA
TGCGCCAGCAGCCAGGGCGCCGAAGTCAATCAGCCCCAGCATTTT
CASSQGAEVNQPQHF
>NA|TRBV5-4|TRBJ1-3|TRBD1
TGTGCCAGCAGCTTGACAGGGGCCGGAAACACCATATATTTT
CASSLTGAGNTIYF